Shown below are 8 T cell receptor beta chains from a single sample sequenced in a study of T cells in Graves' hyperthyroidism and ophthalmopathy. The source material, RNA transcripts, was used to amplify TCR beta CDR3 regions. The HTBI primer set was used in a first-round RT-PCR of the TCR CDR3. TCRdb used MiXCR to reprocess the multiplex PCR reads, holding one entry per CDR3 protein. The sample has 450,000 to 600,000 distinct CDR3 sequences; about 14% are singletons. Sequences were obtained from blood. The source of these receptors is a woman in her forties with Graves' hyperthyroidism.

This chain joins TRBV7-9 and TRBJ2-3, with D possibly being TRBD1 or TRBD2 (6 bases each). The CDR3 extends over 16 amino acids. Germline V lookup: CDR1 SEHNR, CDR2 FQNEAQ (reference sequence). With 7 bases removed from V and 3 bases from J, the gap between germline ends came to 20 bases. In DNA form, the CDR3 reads TGTGCCAGCAATCCTTGGGGGGCCCTGGGGACAGATACGCAGTATTTT. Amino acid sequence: CASNPWGALGTDTQYF.

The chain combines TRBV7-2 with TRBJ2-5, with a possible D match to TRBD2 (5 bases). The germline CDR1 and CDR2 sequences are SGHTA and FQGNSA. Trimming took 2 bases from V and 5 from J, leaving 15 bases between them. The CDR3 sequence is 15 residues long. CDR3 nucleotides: TGTGCCAGCAGCTTAATACCCGGGGTTTGGGAGACCCAGTACTTC. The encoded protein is CASSLIPGVWETQYF.

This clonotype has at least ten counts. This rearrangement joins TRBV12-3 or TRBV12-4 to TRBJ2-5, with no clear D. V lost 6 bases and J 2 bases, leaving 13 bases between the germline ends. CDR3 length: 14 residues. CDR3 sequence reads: CASSYGRLQETQYF. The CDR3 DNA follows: TGTGCCAGCAGCTACGGACGGCTACAAGAGACCCAGTACTTC.

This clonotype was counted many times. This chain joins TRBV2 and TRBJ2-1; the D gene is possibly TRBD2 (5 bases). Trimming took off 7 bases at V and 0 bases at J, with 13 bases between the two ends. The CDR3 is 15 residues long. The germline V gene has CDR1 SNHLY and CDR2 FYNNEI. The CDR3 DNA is TGTGCCAGCAAGAGCGGATTAAGCTCCTACAATGAGCAGTTCTTC. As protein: CASKSGLSSYNEQFF.

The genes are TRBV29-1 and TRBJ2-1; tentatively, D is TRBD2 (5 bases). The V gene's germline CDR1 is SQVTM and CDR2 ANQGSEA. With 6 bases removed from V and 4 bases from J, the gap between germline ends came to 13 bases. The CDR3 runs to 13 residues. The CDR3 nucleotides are TGCAGCGTCTCCCGGGATCTTTACAATGAGCAGTTCTTC. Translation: CSVSRDLYNEQFF.

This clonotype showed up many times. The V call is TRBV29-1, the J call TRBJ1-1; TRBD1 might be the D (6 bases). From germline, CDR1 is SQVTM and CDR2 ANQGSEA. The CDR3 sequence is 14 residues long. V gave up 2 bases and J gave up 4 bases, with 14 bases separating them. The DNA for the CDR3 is TGCAGCGTTGAAACTGGGGGCGATGCCACTGAAGCTTTCTTT. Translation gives CSVETGGDATEAFF.

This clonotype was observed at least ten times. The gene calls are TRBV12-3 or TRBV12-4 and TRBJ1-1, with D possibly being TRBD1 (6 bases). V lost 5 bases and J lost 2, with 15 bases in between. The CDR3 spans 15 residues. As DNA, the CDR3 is TGTGCCAGCAGTGAAGGGACATTCCGAAACACTGAAGCTTTCTTT. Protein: CASSEGTFRNTEAFF.

CDR3 nucleotides: TGCAGTGCTAGAGGTGTAAGCAGTGCCTTGGGGGAGCAGTACTTC. Protein: CSARGVSSALGEQYF. This rearrangement joins TRBV20-1 to TRBJ2-7; D gene uncertain. The CDR3 is made up of 15 amino acids. The V and J ends lost 1 base and 7 bases respectively, with 20 bases between them. CDR1 DFQATT and CDR2 SNEGSKA come from the germline V gene (reference sequence).